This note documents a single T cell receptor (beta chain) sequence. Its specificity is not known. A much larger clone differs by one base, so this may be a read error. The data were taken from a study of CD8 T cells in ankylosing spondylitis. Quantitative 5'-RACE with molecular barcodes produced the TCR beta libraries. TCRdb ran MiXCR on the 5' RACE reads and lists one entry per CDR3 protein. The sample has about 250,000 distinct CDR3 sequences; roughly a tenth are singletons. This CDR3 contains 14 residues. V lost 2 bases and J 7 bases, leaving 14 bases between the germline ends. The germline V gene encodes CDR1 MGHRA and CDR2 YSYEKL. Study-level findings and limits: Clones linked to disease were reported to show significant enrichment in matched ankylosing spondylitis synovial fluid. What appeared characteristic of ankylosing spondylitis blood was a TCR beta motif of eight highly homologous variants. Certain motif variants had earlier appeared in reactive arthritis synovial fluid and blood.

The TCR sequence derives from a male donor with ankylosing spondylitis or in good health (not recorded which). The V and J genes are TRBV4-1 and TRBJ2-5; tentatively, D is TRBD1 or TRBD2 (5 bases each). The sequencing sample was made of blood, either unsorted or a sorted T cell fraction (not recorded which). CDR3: CASSQTGPLGTQYF. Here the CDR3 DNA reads TGCGCCAGCAGCCAAACGGGACCCTTGGGGACCCAGTACTTC.